What follows are 4 T cell receptor beta chains derived from one specimen sequenced in a study of blood T cell repertoires in COVID-19. Sequenced by immunoSEQ multiplex PCR; TCRdb stores in-frame clones only, minus some. The table lists fewer than 75,000 clones, about 87% of them singletons. Sequencing was performed on peripheral blood. The receptors stem from a man aged 50 to 60 with active COVID-19.

V is TRBV4-3 and J is TRBJ1-6; tentative D call: TRBD1 (5 bases). Trimming took off 1 base at V and 7 bases at J, with 14 bases between the two ends. Germline-derived CDR1 and CDR2 are LGHNA and YSLEER. The length of the CDR3 is 16 residues. CDR3 coding DNA: TGCGCCAGCAGCCAAGGTGTATCGACAGAGAATTCACCCCTCCACTTT. This encodes CASSQGVSTENSPLHF.

This sequence joins TRBV5-6 and TRBJ2-5; TRBD2 matches at 11 bases. V lost 4 bases and J lost 5; bases outside the gene matches: 10. Germline V gene sequence: CDR1 SGHDT, CDR2 YYEEEE. This CDR3 region has 16 residues. CDR3 bases: TGTGCCAGCAGCCCCTGGGTAGCGGGAGGGCCGGAGACCCAGTACTTC. Its protein is CASSPWVAGGPETQYF.

The chain combines TRBV9 with TRBJ1-1; TRBD1 is a possible D gene (6 bases). The V end was cut by 4 bases, the J end by 1 base, with 14 bases between. Germline assignment: CDR1 SGDLS and CDR2 YYNGEE. CDR3 size: 15 residues. CDR3 DNA: TGTGCCAGCAGCCCCCGAGGGACATCGAACACTGAAGCTTTCTTT. Amino acids: CASSPRGTSNTEAFF. The full variable domain, its missing parts supplied by reference TRBV9 and TRBJ1-1, is DSGVTQTPKHLITATGQRVTLRCSPRSGDLSVYWYQQSLDQGLQFLIQYYNGEERAKGNILERFSAQQFPDLHSELNLSSLELGDSALYFCASSPRGTSNTEAFFGQGTRLTVV.

The genes are TRBV5-4 and TRBJ1-2, with D possibly matching TRBD1 (6 bases). Looked up from germline, CDR1 is SGHNT and CDR2 is YYREEE (reference sequence). Between the trimmed V and J ends, which lost 4 bases and 8 bases, there was a span of 24 bases. The CDR3 contains 16 residues. The CDR3 DNA reads TGTGCCAGCAGCCACCGGGGGGGGGCTCATTTAGCAGGCTACACCTTC. Protein sequence: CASSHRGGAHLAGYTF. Full variable domain (outside the CDR3, taken from reference TRBV5-4 and TRBJ1-2): ETGVTQSPTHLIKTRGQQVTLRCSSQSGHNTVSWYQQALGQGPQFIFQYYREEENGRGNFPPRFSGLQFPNYSSELNVNALELDDSALYLCASSHRGGAHLAGYTFGSGTRLTVV.